This TCR beta chain came from a study of breast tumors, draining lymph nodes, adjacent tissues. Whole-study results and caveats: Data only fit, rather than demonstrated, lymph node origin of most tumor T cells. Luminal-like breast cancer showed significantly greater tumor-nontumor repertoire similarity than basal-like breast cancer did.

In the case of this clonotype: Its matching antigen is unknown.

This CDR3 is 14 amino acids long. Per the germline V gene, CDR1 is DFQATT and CDR2 is SNEGSKA (reference sequence). V was shortened by 2 bases and J by 1 base, with 11 bases between the two germline ends. A single record per CDR3 protein comes from TCRdb applying MiXCR to the multiplex PCR reads. Of under 80,000 distinct CDR3 sequences in the sample, approximately 45% were seen once. The sample taken for sequencing was breast tumor tissue. The clonotype was recovered from a female donor with breast cancer. Some clones in this sample may be carry-over from other donors' samples. V gene TRBV20-1 combines with J gene TRBJ1-2; maybe TRBD1 (5 bases). The CDR3 region has the DNA TGCAGTGCTAGAACCACAGGTGATAACTATGGCTACACCTTC. This sequence encodes CSARTTGDNYGYTF.